This T cell receptor beta chain was captured in a study of neurological immune-mediated disorders. Looked up from germline, CDR1 is SGHNT and CDR2 is YYREEE (reference sequence). Trimming took off 3 bases at V and 1 base at J, with 10 bases between the two ends. The CDR3 runs 14 residues. The cDNA was synthesized by means of template-switch 5'RACE, which was carried out with 10-nucleotide random UMIs. TCRdb fed the 5' RACE reads into MiXCR, producing one record per CDR3 protein. The data hold approximately 28,000 distinct CDR3 sequences, with about 16% observed a single time. As regards this clonotype: The antigen is undetermined. This may stem from a read error, because a much larger clone lies one nucleotide away.

As for time point: technical triplicate 3. The sorted libraries drew on under 1.3 million T cells that were CD4+ or CD8+. Study-level results: Because no CDR3 amino acid sequences were shared across subjects by expanded clones, private repertoires were suggested in all groups. Falling below healthy controls, multiple sclerosis showed the least TCR clonal expansion, while HTLV-1-associated myelopathy showed the most.

The sequenced sample consisted of CD4+ T cells from blood. This TCR came from a female donor with HTLV-1-associated myelopathy (HAM/TSP). V usage is TRBV5-4 and J usage is TRBJ1-1, with D unresolved. CDR3 loop: CASSSPSRNTEAFF. CDR3 in DNA: TGTGCCAGCAGCTCGCCGAGCAGGAACACTGAAGCTTTCTTT.